The next 11 T cell receptor beta chains were all read from a single sample in a study of cytomegalovirus exposure and HLA in healthy donors. The PCR was carried out with 60 Vbeta primers and 13 Jbeta primers. Produced via immunoSEQ multiplex PCR; TCRdb's table is partial and in-frame only. The record lists 60,000 to 75,000 clones, of which the ten most abundant hold approximately 3.9%. Sequencing was carried out using PBMCs. These receptors came from a female donor in good health and CMV-seropositive.

The gene calls are TRBV9 and TRBJ1-3; 7 bases map to TRBD1. The germline V gene encodes CDR1 SGDLS and CDR2 YYNGEE. Losses at the gene ends were 4 bases for V and 3 bases for J; bases not matched to a gene: 10. The CDR3 runs 16 residues. CDR3 sequence reads: CASSSQQGSFGNTIYF. CDR3 nucleotide sequence: TGTGCCAGCAGCTCCCAACAGGGGAGTTTTGGAAACACCATATATTTT.

The rearrangement uses TRBV7-9 and TRBJ1-4; 8 nucleotides align to TRBD1. The CDR3 extends over 17 amino acids. The V gene's germline CDR1 is SEHNR and CDR2 FQNEAQ (reference sequence). Trimming took 5 bases from V and 2 from J; bases not matched to a gene: 10. The chain's CDR3 is CASSQGQGALTNEKLFF. The CDR3 DNA reads as TGTGCCAGCAGCCAAGGACAGGGAGCTTTGACTAATGAAAAACTGTTTTTT.

V gene TRBV28 combines with J gene TRBJ2-7, with 12 bases that match TRBD2. The V and J ends lost 9 bases and 2 bases, in that order; junction bases with no gene match: 26. The germline V gene has CDR1 MDHEN and CDR2 SYDVKM. The CDR3 is made up of 21 amino acids. The CDR3 sequence: CARLPSPGGSSGRGRPYEQYF. CDR3 sequence (DNA): TGTGCCAGATTACCTTCCCCCGGGGGTTCTAGCGGGAGGGGGAGGCCCTACGAGCAGTACTTC.

The chain recombines TRBV6-4 with TRBJ2-1; TRBD2 matches 7 bases. CDR1 MRHNA and CDR2 SNTAGT come from the germline V gene. This CDR3 contains 15 residues. V dropped 2 bases and J dropped 6; count of bases not matched to a gene: 7. The CDR3 coding sequence is TGTGCCAGCAGTGACGGTCTAGCGGAAAGCAATGAGCAGTTCTTC. This codes for CASSDGLAESNEQFF.

V usage is TRBV25-1 and J usage is TRBJ2-3; D might be TRBD1 (6 bases). Germline V gives CDR1 MGHDK, CDR2 SYGVNS. The CDR3 consists of 18 residues. V lost 1 base and J lost 0, with 17 bases in between. The CDR3 nucleotides are TGTGCCAGCAGTGAATCCCCGGACAGCCTTTTTAGCACAGATACGCAGTATTTT. Translating it yields CASSESPDSLFSTDTQYF.

V gene TRBV7-6 combines with J gene TRBJ1-2; maybe TRBD1 (6 bases). V was pared by 5 bases and J by 4 bases, with 23 bases between. The CDR3 consists of 17 residues. The germline CDR1 and CDR2 sequences are SGHVS and FNYEAQ. This chain's CDR3 is CASSVGTEAGVGYGYTF. The CDR3 DNA is TGTGCCAGCAGCGTAGGGACGGAGGCAGGGGTAGGCTATGGCTACACCTTC.

V and J are TRBV7-9 and TRBJ2-2; 9 nucleotides align to TRBD1. Germline trimming cut 5 bases from V and 1 base from J; bases unmatched to any gene: 5. The length of the CDR3 is 16 residues. Germline V gene sequence: CDR1 SEHNR, CDR2 FQNEAQ (reference sequence). The CDR3 DNA follows: TGTGCCAGCAGCGGGCCGGGACAGGGGAACACCGGGGAGCTGTTTTTT. This codes for CASSGPGQGNTGELFF. Full variable domain (remainder filled in from reference TRBV7-9 and TRBJ2-2): DTGVSQNPRHKITKRGQNVTFRCDPISEHNRLYWYRQTLGQGPEFLTYFQNEAQLEKSRLLSDRFSAERPKGSFSTLEIQRTEQGDSAMYLCASSGPGQGNTGELFFGEGSRLTVL.

The chain combines TRBV11-3 with TRBJ2-7, with D unresolved. Germline CDR1 SGHNT, CDR2 YENEEA. The CDR3 runs to 16 residues. Trimming pared 1 base from V and 2 bases from J, leaving 15 bases between. CDR3 amino acids: CASSLGSLAIAYEQYF. The DNA for the CDR3 is TGTGCCAGCAGCTTAGGGTCTTTAGCTATCGCCTACGAGCAGTACTTC. Supplemented by reference TRBV11-3 and TRBJ2-7, the full variable domain reads EAGVVQSPRYKIIEKKQPVAFWCNPISGHNTLYWYLQNLGQGPELLIRYENEEAVDDSQLPKDRFSAERLKGVDSTLKIQPAELGDSAVYLCASSLGSLAIAYEQYFGPGTRLTVT.

The chain has TRBV20-1 and TRBJ1-4, with 7 nucleotides matching TRBD1. Germline CDR1 DFQATT, CDR2 SNEGSKA (reference sequence). V lost 4 bases and J lost 10; bases outside the gene matches: 3. This CDR3 region has 11 residues. The CDR3 region has the DNA TGCAGTGCTACGGACAGGATAAAACTGTTTTTT. It encodes CSATDRIKLFF.

The chain has TRBV9 and TRBJ2-1, with 10 bases aligning to TRBD2. The V and J ends lost 3 bases and 2 bases, in that order; junction bases with no gene match: 8. In germline, CDR1 is SGDLS, CDR2 YYNGEE. The CDR3 covers 17 residues. CDR3 nucleotides: TGTGCCAGCAGCGAGATTCAGCGGGGGGGAGCCTACAATGAGCAGTTCTTC. Its translation: CASSEIQRGGAYNEQFF.

The V call is TRBV5-1, the J call TRBJ2-6, with TRBD1 as a possible D gene (5 bases). Trimming stripped 0 bases from V and 0 bases from J, with 7 bases between. The CDR3 is 16 amino acids. Germline V gives CDR1 SGHRS, CDR2 YFSETQ. Written as DNA, the CDR3 is TGCGCCAGCAGCTTGGAAGGGGACTCTGGGGCCAACGTCCTGACTTTC. Translating it yields CASSLEGDSGANVLTF.